This paragraph covers one T cell receptor beta chain sequence. The antigen is not known. This entry is derived from a study of graft-versus-host responses after intestinal transplantation. Whole-study results and caveats: Investigators detected GvH clones in recipient marrow, with some emerging earlier in ileum or blood. Allograft clonal ratios (graft-versus-host to host-versus-graft) were high in patients who had graft-donor T cell macrochimerism.

Graft samples were processed, releasing intraepithelial and lamina propria lymphocytes. The repertoire was sequenced with immunoSEQ multiplex PCR; TCRdb's copy has only in-frame clones and lacks some. The sample includes 25,000 to 30,000 clones, about three quarters of them seen just once. The CDR3 is made up of 14 amino acids. The germline CDR1 and CDR2 sequences are MNHEY and SMNVEV (reference sequence). V was shortened by 2 bases and J by 5 bases, with 10 bases between the two germline ends. The sample was ileum tissue, taken 98 days after intestinal transplantation. The TCR comes from a human patient who received an intestinal transplant, so some T cells may come from the graft donor. The chain employs TRBV27 and TRBJ2-1; either TRBD1 or TRBD2 may fit D (5 bases each). CDR3 coding DNA: TGTGCCAGCAGTTTAATCGGGGCCGACAATGAGCAGTTCTTC. Its protein product is CASSLIGADNEQFF.